The source of this T cell receptor beta chain is a study of cytomegalovirus exposure and HLA in healthy donors. Comment on this clone: Antigen: not known.

PCR employed 60 Vbeta and 13 Jbeta primers. The assay was immunoSEQ multiplex PCR, and TCRdb's table has in-frame clones only and misses some. The table includes about 92,000 clones, just under 70% detected once. Regarding the study as a whole: Rarity held for most TCR sequences, but there were some public TCRs that occurred in many donors. According to a later analysis, donors in an Asian-associated ancestry cluster reportedly had fewer N-insertions than the roughly 640-donor mean. A later analysis found TCR association rates differed by HLA locus, highest for DRB1 and lowest for HLA-C.

Between the trimmed V and J ends, which lost 4 bases and 6 bases, there was a span of 19 bases. This CDR3 spans 15 amino acids. Germline loops: CDR1 SEHNR, CDR2 FQNEAQ (reference sequence). Sequencing used PBMCs. This clonotype was obtained from a man aged 50-59 years in good health and CMV-seronegative. The J gene is TRBJ2-7, the V gene TRBV7-9; maybe TRBD2 (5 bases). This chain's CDR3 is CASSSRRVGFSEQYF. In DNA, the CDR3 is TGTGCCAGCAGCTCTAGGCGGGTAGGTTTTAGCGAGCAGTACTTC.